Sequencing of this TCR beta chain was carried out in a study of blood T cell repertoires in COVID-19. Background on the study: Spain, Italy and the United States supplied samples that represented acute and convalescent COVID-19. Sources were T cells, B-cell-depleted T cells, or PBMCs; the material itself was cDNA or gDNA.

Per the original methods: Reference gene primer amplification yielded estimated nucleated cell counts. The data were produced by immunoSEQ multiplex PCR, yet TCRdb's version contains in-frame clones alone and is incomplete. V and J calls and clone size are those listed in that table; D and trimming were worked out from the DNA. The sample has tens of thousands of clones; roughly 80% are singletons. The CDR3 totals 15 residues. Trimming shortened V by 0 bases and J by 4 bases, and 10 bases separated the two germline ends. Germline V gives CDR1 SGHRS, CDR2 YFSETQ. This clonotype was sampled from a human donor in a cohort sampled during active COVID-19. The sample comprised peripheral blood. This chain links TRBV5-1 with TRBJ1-4; D is unresolved. In nucleotides, the CDR3 is TGCGCCAGCAGCTTGGCTATAGGCGGTAATGAAAAACTGTTTTTT. Residues: CASSLAIGGNEKLFF. The entire variable domain, with the rest obtained from reference TRBV5-1 and TRBJ1-4, is as follows: KAGVTQTPRYLIKTRGQQVTLSCSPISGHRSVSWYQQTPGQGLQFLFEYFSETQRNKGNFPGRFSGRQFSNSRSEMNVSTLELGDSALYLCASSLAIGGNEKLFFGSGTQLSVL.